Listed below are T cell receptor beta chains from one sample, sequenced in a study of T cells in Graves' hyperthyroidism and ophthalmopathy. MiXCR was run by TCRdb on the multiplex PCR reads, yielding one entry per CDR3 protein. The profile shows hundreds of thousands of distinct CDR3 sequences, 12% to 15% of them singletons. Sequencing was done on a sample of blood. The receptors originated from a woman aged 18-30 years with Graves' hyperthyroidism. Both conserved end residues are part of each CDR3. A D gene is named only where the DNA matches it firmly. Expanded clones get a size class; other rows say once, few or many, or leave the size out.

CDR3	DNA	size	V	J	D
CSVQMGAGETQYF	TGCAGCGTTCAAATGGGGGCCGGGGAGACCCAGTACTTC	-	TRBV29-1	TRBJ2-5	-
CASRDRGPRLTQHF	TGTGCCAGCAGGGACAGGGGGCCCCGGTTGACCCAGCATTTT	many	TRBV6-1	TRBJ1-5	TRBD1
CSAPKLALSYNERFF	TGCAGTGCGCCGAAATTAGCGCTCTCCTACAATGAGCGGTTCTTC	many	TRBV20-1	TRBJ2-1	-
CASSQSDRNTEAFF	TGCGCCAGCAGCCAATCCGACAGGAACACTGAAGCTTTCTTT	-	TRBV4-1	TRBJ1-1	-
CASSTSGTLYQPQHF	TGTGCCAGTAGCACCTCCGGGACACTTTATCAGCCCCAGCATTTT	-	TRBV19	TRBJ1-5	-
CSARLPLAGSLEQYF	TGCAGTGCTAGGCTGCCACTAGCGGGAAGTCTAGAGCAGTACTTC	few	TRBV20-1	TRBJ2-7	TRBD2
CASSVGMSPGTF	TGTGCCAGCAGCGTAGGGATGAGCCCGGGGACCTTC	-	TRBV9	TRBJ1-2	-
CASRQSGLSYGYTF	TGTGCCAGCAGACAGTCGGGACTCAGCTATGGCTACACCTTC	few	TRBV7-9	TRBJ1-2	-
CASSARSYEQFF	TGTGCCAGCAGCGCGCGATCCTACGAGCAGTTCTTC	once	TRBV2	TRBJ2-1	-
CSARSGTSSYNEQFF	TGCAGTGCCCGTAGCGGGACGAGCTCCTACAATGAGCAGTTCTTC	many	TRBV20-1	TRBJ2-1	TRBD2
CASSLVTSGKLYEQFF	TGTGCCAGCAGCTTAGTGACTAGCGGGAAGCTGTATGAGCAGTTCTTC	-	TRBV7-8	TRBJ2-1	TRBD2
CASSQVRDRGGNEQFF	TGCGCCAGCAGCCAAGTCCGGGACAGGGGTGGGAATGAGCAGTTCTTC	-	TRBV4-3	TRBJ2-1	TRBD1
CSARDRGVGDTF	TGCAGTGCTAGAGATAGGGGGGTGGGCGACACCTTC	few	TRBV20-1	TRBJ1-2	-
CSAREGGARGETQYF	TGCAGTGCTAGAGAAGGCGGGGCCCGAGGGGAGACCCAGTACTTC	many	TRBV20-1	TRBJ2-5	-
CACALAGGNYGYTF	TGTGCCTGCGCCTTGGCAGGGGGTAACTATGGCTACACCTTC	few	TRBV6-2/TRBV6-3	TRBJ1-2	TRBD1
CASSSASGRDPYEQYF	TGTGCCAGCAGCTCCGCCAGCGGGAGGGACCCCTACGAGCAGTACTTC	once	TRBV7-2	TRBJ2-7	TRBD2
CASSEMTRCCNEQFF	TGTGCCAGCAGCGAGATGACTAGGTGTTGCAATGAGCAGTTCTTC	few	TRBV9	TRBJ2-1	-
CATIVSDTQYF	TGTGCCACGATCGTCTCAGATACGCAGTATTTT	many	TRBV2	TRBJ2-3	-
CASSYFRGNQPQHF	TGTGCCAGCAGTTACTTCAGGGGCAATCAGCCCCAGCATTTT	many	TRBV6-5	TRBJ1-5	-
CSASLGSGATQYF	TGCAGTGCTTCCTTAGGTAGCGGGGCGACCCAGTACTTC	few	TRBV20-1	TRBJ2-5	TRBD2
CSASSDWRYGYTF	TGCAGTGCTAGCAGTGACTGGCGCTATGGCTACACCTTC	many	TRBV20-1	TRBJ1-2	-
CATSDSAPGIGTGELFF	TGTGCCACCAGTGATTCAGCCCCAGGGATTGGCACCGGGGAGCTGTTTTTT	many	TRBV24-1	TRBJ2-2	-
CASSQDAVFLMNTEAFF	TGCGCCAGCAGCCAAGACGCGGTGTTCCTCATGAACACTGAAGCTTTCTTT	-	TRBV4-3	TRBJ1-1	-
CASSRSQGAAYEQYF	TGTGCCAGCAGTCGGTCACAGGGGGCGGCCTACGAGCAGTACTTC	few	TRBV6-1	TRBJ2-7	TRBD1
CASSPYTIYF	TGTGCCAGCAGTCCCTACACCATATATTTT	-	TRBV27	TRBJ1-3	-
CASSYSRDSLEAFF	TGTGCCAGCAGTTACTCGAGGGACAGTCTTGAAGCTTTCTTT	many	TRBV6-5	TRBJ1-1	TRBD1
CSARDMVKNEQYF	TGCAGTGCTAGAGATATGGTTAAAAACGAGCAGTACTTC	many	TRBV20-1	TRBJ2-7	-
CASSEPGENTEAFF	TGTGCCAGCAGTGAGCCAGGGGAGAACACTGAAGCTTTCTTT	-	TRBV25-1	TRBJ1-1	-
CASSSGPGQKETQYF	TGTGCCAGCAGTTCGGGTCCGGGACAAAAAGAGACCCAGTACTTC	many	TRBV27	TRBJ2-5	-
CASSLAGTGRTGELFF	TGTGCCAGCAGCCTAGCCGGGACAGGGCGGACCGGGGAGCTGTTTTTT	few	TRBV5-5	TRBJ2-2	TRBD1
CASSPLGLTPQETQYF	TGTGCCAGCTCACCACTAGGTCTAACCCCCCAAGAGACCCAGTACTTC	many	TRBV18	TRBJ2-5	-
CASSERTSGRVLQETQYF	TGTGCCAGCAGTGAGAGGACTAGCGGGAGGGTTCTCCAAGAGACCCAGTACTTC	-	TRBV6-1	TRBJ2-5	TRBD2
CATSDSKAGNIQYF	TGTGCCACCAGTGATTCGAAGGCGGGGAACATTCAGTACTTC	-	TRBV24-1	TRBJ2-4	-
CATHSGSSTDTQYF	TGCGCCACCCATAGCGGTTCTAGCACAGATACGCAGTATTTT	-	TRBV5-1	TRBJ2-3	-
CGGGLINQPQHF	TGCGGCGGTGGACTGATCAATCAGCCCCAGCATTTT	many	TRBV20-1	TRBJ1-5	-
CASSLNAGGITEAFF	TGTGCCAGCAGCTTAAATGCAGGGGGCATCACTGAAGCTTTCTTT	few	TRBV7-3	TRBJ1-1	TRBD1
CSAPPHSGRANVLTF	TGCAGTGCCCCGCCCCATAGCGGGAGGGCCAACGTCCTGACTTTC	-	TRBV20-1	TRBJ2-6	TRBD2
CASNVQKGLDYGYTF	TGTGCCAGCAACGTTCAAAAGGGTTTAGACTATGGCTACACCTTC	few	TRBV6-2/TRBV6-3	TRBJ1-2	-
CASSPRGAGTDTQYF	TGTGCCAGTAGTCCACGGGGGGCCGGCACAGATACGCAGTATTTT	-	TRBV19	TRBJ2-3	-
CASSRSGSSNEKLFF	TGTGCCAGCAGTCGTTCGGGCAGCTCGAATGAAAAACTGTTTTTT	many	TRBV2	TRBJ1-4	-
CASSDPGDRETQYF	TGTGCCAGCAGTGACCCGGGGGATCGTGAGACCCAGTACTTC	-	TRBV2	TRBJ2-5	-
CASMPASNTEAFF	TGTGCCAGCATGCCCGCTTCGAACACTGAAGCTTTCTTT	many	TRBV27	TRBJ1-1	-
CASSLISNSSTDTQYF	TGTGCCAGCAGCTTAATAAGCAATTCTAGCACAGATACGCAGTATTTT	few	TRBV7-9	TRBJ2-3	-
CATSDQGQHSYNEQFF	TGTGCCACCAGTGACCAGGGACAGCACTCCTACAATGAGCAGTTCTTC	few	TRBV24-1	TRBJ2-1	TRBD1
CAWRDRAVYEQYF	TGTGCCTGGAGAGACAGGGCGGTCTACGAGCAGTACTTC	-	TRBV30	TRBJ2-7	TRBD1
CASSYSSREAGYTF	TGTGCCAGCAGTTACTCGTCCAGGGAGGCTGGCTACACCTTC	-	TRBV6-5	TRBJ1-2	-
CASSSYRAEAFF	TGTGCCAGCAGCTCTTACAGGGCTGAAGCTTTCTTT	many	TRBV6-1	TRBJ1-1	-
CASGTGTSGRDEQFF	TGTGCCAGCGGAACCGGGACTAGCGGGAGAGATGAGCAGTTCTTC	many	TRBV11-2	TRBJ2-1	TRBD2